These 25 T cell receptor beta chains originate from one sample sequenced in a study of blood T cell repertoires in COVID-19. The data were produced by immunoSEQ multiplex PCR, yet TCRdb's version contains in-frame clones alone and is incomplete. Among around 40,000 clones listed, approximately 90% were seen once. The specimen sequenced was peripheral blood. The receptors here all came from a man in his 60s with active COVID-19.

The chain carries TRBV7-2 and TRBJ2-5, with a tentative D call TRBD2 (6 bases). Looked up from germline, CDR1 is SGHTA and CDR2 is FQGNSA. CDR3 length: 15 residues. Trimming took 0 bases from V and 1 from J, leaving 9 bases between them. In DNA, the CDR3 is TGTGCCAGCAGCTTAGCCGCGGGGCCCCAAGAGACCCAGTACTTC. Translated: CASSLAAGPQETQYF.

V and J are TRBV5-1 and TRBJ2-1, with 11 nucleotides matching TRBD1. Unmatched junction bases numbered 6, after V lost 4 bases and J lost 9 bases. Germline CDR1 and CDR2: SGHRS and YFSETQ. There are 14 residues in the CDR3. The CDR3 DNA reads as TGCGCCAGCAGCGTTGGACAGGGGGCGGGTGAGCAGTTCTTC. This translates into CASSVGQGAGEQFF.

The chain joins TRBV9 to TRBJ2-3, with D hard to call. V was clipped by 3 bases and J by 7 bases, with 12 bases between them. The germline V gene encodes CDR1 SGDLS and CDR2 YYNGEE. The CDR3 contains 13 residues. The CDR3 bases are TGTGCCAGCAGCGAGCATCAGGAAAATACGCAGTATTTT. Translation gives CASSEHQENTQYF.

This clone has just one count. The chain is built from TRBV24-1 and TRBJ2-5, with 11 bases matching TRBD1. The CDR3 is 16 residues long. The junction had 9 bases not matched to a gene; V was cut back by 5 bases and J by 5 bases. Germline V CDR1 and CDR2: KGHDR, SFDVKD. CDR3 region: CATSATGTGGAETQYF. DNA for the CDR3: TGTGCCACCAGTGCTACCGGGACAGGGGGAGCGGAGACCCAGTACTTC.

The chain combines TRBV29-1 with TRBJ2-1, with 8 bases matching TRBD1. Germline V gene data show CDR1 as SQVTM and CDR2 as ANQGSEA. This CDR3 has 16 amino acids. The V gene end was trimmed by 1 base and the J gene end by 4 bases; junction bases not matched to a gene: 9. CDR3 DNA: TGCAGCGTTGAAGGAGGGACAGGCCTTGGTTACAATGAGCAGTTCTTC. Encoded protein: CSVEGGTGLGYNEQFF.

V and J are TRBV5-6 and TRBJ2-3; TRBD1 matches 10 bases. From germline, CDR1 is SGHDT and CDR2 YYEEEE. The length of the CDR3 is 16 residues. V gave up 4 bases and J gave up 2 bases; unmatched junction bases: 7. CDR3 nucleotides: TGTGCCAGCAGCATTCGGACAGGGGGAACCACAGATACGCAGTATTTT. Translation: CASSIRTGGTTDTQYF.

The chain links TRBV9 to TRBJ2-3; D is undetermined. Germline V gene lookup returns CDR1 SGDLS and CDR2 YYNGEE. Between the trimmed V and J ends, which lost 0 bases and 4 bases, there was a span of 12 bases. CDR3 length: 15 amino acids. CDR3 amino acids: CASSVGLSAADTQYF. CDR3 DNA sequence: TGTGCCAGCAGCGTAGGATTAAGTGCGGCAGATACGCAGTATTTT. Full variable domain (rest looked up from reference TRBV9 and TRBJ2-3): DSGVTQTPKHLITATGQRVTLRCSPRSGDLSVYWYQQSLDQGLQFLIQYYNGEERAKGNILERFSAQQFPDLHSELNLSSLELGDSALYFCASSVGLSAADTQYFGPGTRLTVL.

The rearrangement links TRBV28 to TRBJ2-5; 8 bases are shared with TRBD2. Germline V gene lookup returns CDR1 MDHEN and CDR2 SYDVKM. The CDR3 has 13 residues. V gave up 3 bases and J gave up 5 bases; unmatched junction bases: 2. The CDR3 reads CASSLTSVETQYF. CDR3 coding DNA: TGTGCCAGCAGTTTGACTAGCGTGGAGACCCAGTACTTC.

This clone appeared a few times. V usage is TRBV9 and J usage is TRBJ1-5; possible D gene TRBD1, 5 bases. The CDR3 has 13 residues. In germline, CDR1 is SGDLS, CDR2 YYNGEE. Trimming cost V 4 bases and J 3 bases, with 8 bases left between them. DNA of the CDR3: TGTGCCAGCAGCCAGGGTAACAATCAGCCCCAGCATTTT. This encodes CASSQGNNQPQHF. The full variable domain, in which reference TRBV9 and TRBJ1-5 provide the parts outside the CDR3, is DSGVTQTPKHLITATGQRVTLRCSPRSGDLSVYWYQQSLDQGLQFLIQYYNGEERAKGNILERFSAQQFPDLHSELNLSSLELGDSALYFCASSQGNNQPQHFGDGTRLSIL.

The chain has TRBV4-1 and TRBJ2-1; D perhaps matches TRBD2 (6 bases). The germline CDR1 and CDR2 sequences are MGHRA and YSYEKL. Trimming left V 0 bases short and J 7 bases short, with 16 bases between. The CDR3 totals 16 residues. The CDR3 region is CASSQDVAAQWNEQFF. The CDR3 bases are TGCGCCAGCAGCCAAGATGTAGCGGCTCAGTGGAATGAGCAGTTCTTC.

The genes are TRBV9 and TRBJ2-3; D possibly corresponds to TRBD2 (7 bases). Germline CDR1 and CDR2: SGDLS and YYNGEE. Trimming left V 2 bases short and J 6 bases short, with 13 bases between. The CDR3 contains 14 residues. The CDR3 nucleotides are TGTGCCAGCAGCGTCGGCAGGGGAGGGGATACGCAGTATTTT. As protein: CASSVGRGGDTQYF.

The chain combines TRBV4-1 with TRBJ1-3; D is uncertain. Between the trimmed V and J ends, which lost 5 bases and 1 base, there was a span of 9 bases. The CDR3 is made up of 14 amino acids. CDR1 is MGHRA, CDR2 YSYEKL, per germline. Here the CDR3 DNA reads TGCGCCAGCAGCGGACTGACGTCTGGAAACACCATATATTTT. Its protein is CASSGLTSGNTIYF.

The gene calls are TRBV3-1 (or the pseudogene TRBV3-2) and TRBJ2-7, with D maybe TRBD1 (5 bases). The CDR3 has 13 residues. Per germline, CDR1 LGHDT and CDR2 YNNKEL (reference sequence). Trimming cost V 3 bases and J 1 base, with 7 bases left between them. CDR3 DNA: TGTGCCAGCAGCCAGACAGCTTCCTACGAGCAGTACTTC. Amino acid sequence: CASSQTASYEQYF.

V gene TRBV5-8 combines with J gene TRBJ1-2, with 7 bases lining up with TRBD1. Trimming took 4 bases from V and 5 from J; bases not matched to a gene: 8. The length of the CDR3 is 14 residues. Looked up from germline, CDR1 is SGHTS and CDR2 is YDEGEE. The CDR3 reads CASSHGQQGYGYTF. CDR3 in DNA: TGTGCCAGCAGCCATGGCCAACAGGGGTATGGCTACACCTTC.

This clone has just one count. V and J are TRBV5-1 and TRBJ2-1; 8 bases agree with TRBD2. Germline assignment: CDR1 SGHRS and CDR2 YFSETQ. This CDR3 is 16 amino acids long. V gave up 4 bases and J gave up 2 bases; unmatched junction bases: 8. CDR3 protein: CASSGPTSGPYNEQFF. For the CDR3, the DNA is TGCGCCAGCAGCGGACCCACTAGCGGACCCTACAATGAGCAGTTCTTC. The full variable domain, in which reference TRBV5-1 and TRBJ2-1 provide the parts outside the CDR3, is KAGVTQTPRYLIKTRGQQVTLSCSPISGHRSVSWYQQTPGQGLQFLFEYFSETQRNKGNFPGRFSGRQFSNSRSEMNVSTLELGDSALYLCASSGPTSGPYNEQFFGPGTRLTVL.

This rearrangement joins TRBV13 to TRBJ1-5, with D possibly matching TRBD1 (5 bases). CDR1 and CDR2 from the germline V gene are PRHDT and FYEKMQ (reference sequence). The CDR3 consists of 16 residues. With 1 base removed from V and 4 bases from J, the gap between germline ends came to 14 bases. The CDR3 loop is CASSLAQGKRNQPQHF. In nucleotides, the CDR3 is TGTGCCAGCAGCTTAGCCCAGGGTAAAAGAAATCAGCCCCAGCATTTT.

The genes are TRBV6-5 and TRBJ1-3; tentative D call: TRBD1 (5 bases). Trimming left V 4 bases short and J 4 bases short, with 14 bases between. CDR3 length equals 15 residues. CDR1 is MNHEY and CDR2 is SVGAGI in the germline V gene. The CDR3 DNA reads TGTGCCAGCAGTTTCGGGGGTGTGAGGGGAAACACCATATATTTT. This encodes CASSFGGVRGNTIYF.

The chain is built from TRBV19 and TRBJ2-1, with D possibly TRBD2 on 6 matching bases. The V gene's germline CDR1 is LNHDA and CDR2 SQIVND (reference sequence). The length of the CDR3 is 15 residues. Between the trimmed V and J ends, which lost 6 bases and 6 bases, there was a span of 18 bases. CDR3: CASRSGGTRVNEQFF. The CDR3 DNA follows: TGTGCCAGTAGGTCGGGCGGGACCAGGGTCAATGAGCAGTTCTTC.

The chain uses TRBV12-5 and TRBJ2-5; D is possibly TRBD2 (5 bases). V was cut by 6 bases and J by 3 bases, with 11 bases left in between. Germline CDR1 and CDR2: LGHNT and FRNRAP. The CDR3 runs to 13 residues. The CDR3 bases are TGTGCTAGTGGGCCGGACTCTGAAGAGACCCAGTACTTC. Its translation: CASGPDSEETQYF.

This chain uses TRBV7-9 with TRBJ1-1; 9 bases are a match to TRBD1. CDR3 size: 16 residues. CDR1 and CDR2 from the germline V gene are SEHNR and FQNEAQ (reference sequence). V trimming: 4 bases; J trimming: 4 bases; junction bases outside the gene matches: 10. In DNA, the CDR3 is TGTGCCAGCAGCTCCCCACCGGGACAGGGAGGCACTGAAGCTTTCTTT. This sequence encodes CASSSPPGQGGTEAFF.

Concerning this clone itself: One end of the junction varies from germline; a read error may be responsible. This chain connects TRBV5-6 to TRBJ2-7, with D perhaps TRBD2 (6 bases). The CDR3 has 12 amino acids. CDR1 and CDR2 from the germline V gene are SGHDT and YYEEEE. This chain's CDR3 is CASSLGWDSPDF. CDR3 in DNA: TGTGCCAGCAGCTTGGGATGGGACTCCCCGGACTTC.

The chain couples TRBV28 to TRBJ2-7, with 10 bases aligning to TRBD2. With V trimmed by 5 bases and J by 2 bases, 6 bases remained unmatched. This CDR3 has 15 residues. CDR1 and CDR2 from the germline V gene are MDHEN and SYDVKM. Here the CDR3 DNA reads TGTGCCAGCAGTAGGCTAGCGGGAGAGGCCTACGAGCAGTACTTC. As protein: CASSRLAGEAYEQYF.

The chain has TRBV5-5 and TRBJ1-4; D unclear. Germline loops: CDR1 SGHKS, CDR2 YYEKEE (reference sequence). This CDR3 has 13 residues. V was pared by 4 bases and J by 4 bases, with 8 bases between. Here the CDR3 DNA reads TGTGCCAGCAGCCCGACTATTAATGAAAAACTGTTTTTT. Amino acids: CASSPTINEKLFF.

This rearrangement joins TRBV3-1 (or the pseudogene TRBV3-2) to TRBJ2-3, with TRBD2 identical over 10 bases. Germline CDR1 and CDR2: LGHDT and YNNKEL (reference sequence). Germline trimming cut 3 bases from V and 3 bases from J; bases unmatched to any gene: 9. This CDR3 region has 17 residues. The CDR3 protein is CASSQSPGLAMTDTQYF. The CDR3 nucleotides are TGTGCCAGCAGCCAGTCGCCGGGACTAGCGATGACAGATACGCAGTATTTT.

CDR3 DNA sequence: TGTGCCAGCAGTCTCGGGACTAGCAGCACCGGGGAGCTGTTTTTT. Residues: CASSLGTSSTGELFF. V usage is TRBV2 and J usage is TRBJ2-2; the match to TRBD2 covers 9 bases. The CDR3 spans 15 residues. CDR1 is SNHLY and CDR2 is FYNNEI in the germline V gene. J lost 4 bases, V lost 5 bases, and 5 bases had no gene match. The full variable domain, in which reference TRBV2 and TRBJ2-2 provide the parts outside the CDR3, is EPEVTQTPSHQVTQMGQEVILRCVPISNHLYFYWYRQILGQKVEFLVSFYNNEISEKSEIFDDQFSVERPDGSNFTLKIRSTKLEDSAMYFCASSLGTSSTGELFFGEGSRLTVL.